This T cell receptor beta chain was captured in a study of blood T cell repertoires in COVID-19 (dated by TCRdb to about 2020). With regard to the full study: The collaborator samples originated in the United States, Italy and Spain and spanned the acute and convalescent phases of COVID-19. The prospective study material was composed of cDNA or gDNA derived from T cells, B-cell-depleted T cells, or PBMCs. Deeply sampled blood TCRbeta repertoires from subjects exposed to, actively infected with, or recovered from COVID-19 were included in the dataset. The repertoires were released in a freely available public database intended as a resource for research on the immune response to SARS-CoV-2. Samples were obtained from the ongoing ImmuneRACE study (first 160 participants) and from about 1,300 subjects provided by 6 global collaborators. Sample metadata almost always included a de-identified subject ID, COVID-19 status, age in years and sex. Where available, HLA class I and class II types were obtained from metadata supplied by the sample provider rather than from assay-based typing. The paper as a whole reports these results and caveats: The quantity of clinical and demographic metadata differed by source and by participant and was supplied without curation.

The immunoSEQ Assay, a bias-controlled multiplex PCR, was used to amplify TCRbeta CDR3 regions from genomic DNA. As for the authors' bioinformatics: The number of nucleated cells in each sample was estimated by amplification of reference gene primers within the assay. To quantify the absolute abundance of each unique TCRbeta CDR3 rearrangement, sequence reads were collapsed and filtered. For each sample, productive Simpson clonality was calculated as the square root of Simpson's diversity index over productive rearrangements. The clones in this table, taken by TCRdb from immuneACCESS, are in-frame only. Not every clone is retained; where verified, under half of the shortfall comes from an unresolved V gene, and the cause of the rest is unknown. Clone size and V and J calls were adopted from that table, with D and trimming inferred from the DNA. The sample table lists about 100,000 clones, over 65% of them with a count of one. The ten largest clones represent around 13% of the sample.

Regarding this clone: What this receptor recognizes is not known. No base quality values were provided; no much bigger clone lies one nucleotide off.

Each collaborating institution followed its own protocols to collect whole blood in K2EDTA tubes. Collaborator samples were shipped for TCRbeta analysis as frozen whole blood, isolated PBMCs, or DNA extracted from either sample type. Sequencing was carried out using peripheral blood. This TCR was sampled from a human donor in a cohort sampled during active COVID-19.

The encoded CDR3 is CSVDMGGIYEQYF. The DNA reads TGCAGCGTGGACATGGGAGGGATTTACGAGCAGTACTTC. This sequence uses TRBV29-1 and TRBJ2-7; 7 central nucleotides agree with TRBD2. Per the germline V gene, SQVTM is the CDR1 and ANQGSEA is the CDR2. Clipping removes 6 bases from V and 4 bases from J, with 9 as the unmatched junction base count. Measured from the cysteine to the phenylalanine, the CDR3 is 13 residues long. The CDR3 DNA has 39 bases and is translated from base 1.